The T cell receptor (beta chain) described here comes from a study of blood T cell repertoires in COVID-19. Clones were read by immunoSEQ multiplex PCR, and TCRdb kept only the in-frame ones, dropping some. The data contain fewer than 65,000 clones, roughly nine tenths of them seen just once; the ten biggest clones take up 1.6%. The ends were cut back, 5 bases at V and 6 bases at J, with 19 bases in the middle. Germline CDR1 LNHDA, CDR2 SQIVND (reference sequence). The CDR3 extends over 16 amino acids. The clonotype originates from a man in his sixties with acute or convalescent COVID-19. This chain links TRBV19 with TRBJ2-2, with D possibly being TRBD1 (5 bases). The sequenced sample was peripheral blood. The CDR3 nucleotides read TGTGCCAGTAGTCAGCGACAGACATCTCTCCCCGGGGAGCTGTTTTTT. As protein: CASSQRQTSLPGELFF.